Listed here are 4 T cell receptor beta chains from one sample, sequenced in a study of human T cells and chemical hapten exposure. Time point noted: patch test 2, 6 weeks after DPC sensitization. Treatment given: therapeutic diphenylcyclopropenone sensitization with weekly scalp DPC. TCRdb called the RACE reads again in MiXCR, with one record for every CDR3 protein. The sample has 120,000 to 150,000 distinct CDR3 sequences; roughly 12% are singletons. The sequencing here drew on whole blood, taken in connection with sensitization to the hapten diphenylcyclopropenone (DPC). Every receptor here comes from a woman between 45 and 65 years old with alopecia areata. Some clones in this sample may be carry-over from other donors' samples.

The table lists this clonotype with many counts. The V and J genes are TRBV9 and TRBJ1-2; D unresolved. Germline CDR1 is SGDLS and CDR2 is YYNGEE. The CDR3 length is 11 residues. With 6 bases removed from V and 4 bases from J, the gap between germline ends came to 7 bases. CDR3 sequence reads: CASTSVYGYTF. The DNA of the CDR3 is TGTGCCAGCACCTCCGTCTATGGCTACACCTTC.

This clonotype was observed a few times. This chain links TRBV28 with TRBJ2-7; D could derive from TRBD1 or TRBD2 (5 bases each). CDR3 length: 16 amino acids. V shed 4 bases and J shed 4 bases, with 20 bases lying between them. Germline V gene sequence: CDR1 MDHEN, CDR2 SYDVKM. CDR3 bases: TGTGCCAGCAGTTCCCCTGGGAGAGCGCCAGGGTACGAGCAGTACTTC. Translated, it gives CASSSPGRAPGYEQYF.

This clonotype came up a few times. The chain joins TRBV6-4 to TRBJ2-3; 7 bases are a match to TRBD1. Germline V gene lookup returns CDR1 MRHNA and CDR2 SNTAGT. CDR3 length equals 14 residues. The V and J ends lost 8 bases and 0 bases, in that order; junction bases with no gene match: 5. DNA of the CDR3: TGTGCCAGCGGATCAGGGGGAAGCACAGATACGCAGTATTTT. It specifies CASGSGGSTDTQYF.

This clonotype was seen a few times. The chain couples TRBV10-3 to TRBJ2-1; 12 nucleotides match TRBD1. Germline V CDR1 and CDR2: ENHRY, SYGVKD. CDR3 size: 15 residues. Losses at the gene ends were 8 bases for V and 7 bases for J; bases not matched to a gene: 9. The CDR3 coding sequence is TGTGCCATCGGGCCGGGACAGGGGGCGCGAAATGAGCAGTTCTTC. It yields the protein CAIGPGQGARNEQFF.